This T cell receptor beta chain was sequenced in a study of vaccination and CD4 T cells after COVID-19. Study findings and constraints: In convalescent patients, a median approximately 86% of post-vaccine SARS-CoV-2-reactive clones appeared only after vaccination.

As concerns this clonotype: Its antigen is unknown.

Treatment meaning: roughly 11-day PBMC culture with coronavirus spike peptide pools or control peptides (ViraFEST assay). Each of days 3 and 7 saw half the medium replaced by fresh IL-2 medium. The length of the CDR3 is 16 residues. CDR1 and CDR2 from the germline V gene are MNHEY and SVGAGI. V lost 0 bases and J lost 2, with 14 bases in between. Sequenced with the Oncomine TCR Beta short-read assay was DNA taken from cultured CD4+ T cells. MiXCR, applied by TCRdb to the PCR reads, yields one record per CDR3 protein. Of about 15,000 distinct CDR3 sequences in the sample, around 53% are singletons; the top ten hold 7.8%.

This sequence was found in a human donor who had recovered from COVID-19. The chain employs TRBV6-5 and TRBJ2-7; TRBD1 might be the D (5 bases). The sample was CD4+ T cells from blood, cultured in vitro. The CDR3 nucleotides read TGTGCCAGCAGTTACTCGACAGAGGCGGCAACCTACGAGCAGTACTTC. The encoded protein is CASSYSTEAATYEQYF.